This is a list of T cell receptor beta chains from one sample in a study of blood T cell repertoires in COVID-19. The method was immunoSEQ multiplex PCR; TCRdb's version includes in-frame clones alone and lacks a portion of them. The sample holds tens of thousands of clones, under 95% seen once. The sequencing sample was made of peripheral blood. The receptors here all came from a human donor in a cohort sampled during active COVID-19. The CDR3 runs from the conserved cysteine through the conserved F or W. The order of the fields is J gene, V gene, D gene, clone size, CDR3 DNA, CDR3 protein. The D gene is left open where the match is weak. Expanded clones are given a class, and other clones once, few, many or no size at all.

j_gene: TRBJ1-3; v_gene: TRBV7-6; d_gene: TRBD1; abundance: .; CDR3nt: TGTGCCAGCAGCATAGACAGGGGTAGAAATTCTGGAAACACCATATATTTT; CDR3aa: CASSIDRGRNSGNTIYF
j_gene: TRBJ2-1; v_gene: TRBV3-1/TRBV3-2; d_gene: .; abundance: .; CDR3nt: TGTGCCAGCAGCCAAGAAGGGAATAGCGGAAGGGAAAATGAGCAGTTCTTC; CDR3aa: CASSQEGNSGRENEQFF
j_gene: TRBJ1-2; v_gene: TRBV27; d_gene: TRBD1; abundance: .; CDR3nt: TGTGCCAGCAGTCCGCTGATGGGACAGAGCAACTATGGCTACACCTTC; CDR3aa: CASSPLMGQSNYGYTF
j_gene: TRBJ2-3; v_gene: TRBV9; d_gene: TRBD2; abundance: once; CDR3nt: TGTGCCAGCAGCAATTCACCCGGGGGGGGGCGCACAGATACGCAGTATTTT; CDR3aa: CASSNSPGGGRTDTQYF
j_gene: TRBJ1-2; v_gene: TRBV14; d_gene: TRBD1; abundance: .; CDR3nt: TGTGCCAGCAGCCAAGGACAGGGATCGTATGGCTACACCTTC; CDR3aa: CASSQGQGSYGYTF
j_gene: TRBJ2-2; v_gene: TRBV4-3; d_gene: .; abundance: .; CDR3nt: TGCGCCAGCAGCCAAGGGTACGGGATGGGCGGGGAGCTGTTTTTT; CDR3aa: CASSQGYGMGGELFF
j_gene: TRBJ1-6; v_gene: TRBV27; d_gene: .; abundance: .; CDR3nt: TGTGCCAGCAGCCTAGAGGGGAGGACACCCCTCCACTTT; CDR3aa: CASSLEGRTPLHF
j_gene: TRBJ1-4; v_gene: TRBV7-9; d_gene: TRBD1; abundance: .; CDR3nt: TGTGCCAGCAGCTCCCCTACCCCGGACAGGGTTGAAAAACTGTTTTTT; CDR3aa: CASSSPTPDRVEKLFF
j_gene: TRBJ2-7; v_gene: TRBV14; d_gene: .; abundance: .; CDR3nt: TGTGCCAGCAGCCTCGTCGGGAGCAGCCACGAGCAGTACTTC; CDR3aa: CASSLVGSSHEQYF
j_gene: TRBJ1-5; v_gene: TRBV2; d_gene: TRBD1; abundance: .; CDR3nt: TGTGCCAGCAGGGGGGGGACAGGGACTAATCAGCCCCAGCATTTT; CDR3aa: CASRGGTGTNQPQHF
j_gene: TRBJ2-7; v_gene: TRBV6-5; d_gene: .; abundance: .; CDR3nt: TGTGCCAGCACCCAAGCGGCGTTTCAAGGCGAGCAGTACTTC; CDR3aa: CASTQAAFQGEQYF
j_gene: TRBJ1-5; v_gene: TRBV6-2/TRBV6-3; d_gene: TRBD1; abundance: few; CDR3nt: TGTGCCAGCAGTCCCCGGACAGGGGGAGTTCAGCCCCAGCATTTT; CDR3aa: CASSPRTGGVQPQHF
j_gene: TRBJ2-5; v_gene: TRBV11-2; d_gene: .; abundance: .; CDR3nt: TGTGCCAGCAGCGGACAAAGGGGGGGGATAGTAAAGACCCAGTACTTC; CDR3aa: CASSGQRGGIVKTQYF
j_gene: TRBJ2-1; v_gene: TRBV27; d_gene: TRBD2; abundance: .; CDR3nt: TGTGCCAGCAGTGCCCCCCCCTACACGCCAGCGGGGGGGCCAAATGAGCAGTTCTTC; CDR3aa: CASSAPPYTPAGGPNEQFF
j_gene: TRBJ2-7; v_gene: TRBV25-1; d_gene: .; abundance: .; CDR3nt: TGTGCCAGCAGTGAATCGGAGGGAGTGAGGGAGCAGTACTTC; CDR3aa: CASSESEGVREQYF
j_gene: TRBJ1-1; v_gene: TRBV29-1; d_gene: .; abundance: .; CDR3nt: TGCAGCGTTGTAGGGGATGAGGCTGAAGCTTTCTTT; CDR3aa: CSVVGDEAEAFF
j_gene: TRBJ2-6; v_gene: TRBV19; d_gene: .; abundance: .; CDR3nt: TGTGCCAGTAGGGCTTTGGACCTAGCTCGCTCTGGGGCCAACGTCCTGACTTTC; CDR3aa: CASRALDLARSGANVLTF
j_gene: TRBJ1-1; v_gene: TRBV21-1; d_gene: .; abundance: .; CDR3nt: TGTGCCAGCAGCAAAGCAGGGGGTACAGGGCCGCCGTTTACCTCACTCGTGAACACTGAAGCTTTCTTT; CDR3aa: CASSKAGGTGPPFTSLVNTEAFF
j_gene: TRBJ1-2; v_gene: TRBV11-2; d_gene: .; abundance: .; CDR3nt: TGTGCCAGCAGACCGATACAGGATATAAACTATGGCTACACCTTC; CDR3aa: CASRPIQDINYGYTF
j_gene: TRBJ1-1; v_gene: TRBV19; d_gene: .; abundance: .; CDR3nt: TGTGCCAGTAGTATAACGAGGGCAGACACTGAAGCTTTCTTT; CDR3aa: CASSITRADTEAFF
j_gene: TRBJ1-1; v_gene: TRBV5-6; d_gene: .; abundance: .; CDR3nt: TGTGCCAGCAGCTTCGGGGTCCTGAACACTGAAGCTTTCTTT; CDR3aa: CASSFGVLNTEAFF
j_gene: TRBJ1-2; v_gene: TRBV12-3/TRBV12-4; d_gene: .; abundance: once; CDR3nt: TGTGCCAGCAGTCAACAGGGTTACTATGGCTACACCTTC; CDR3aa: CASSQQGYYGYTF
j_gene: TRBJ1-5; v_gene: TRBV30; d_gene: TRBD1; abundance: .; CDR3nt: TGTGCCTGGAGAGGACAGGGGGCTCGGAGCAATCAGCCCCAGCATTTT; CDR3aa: CAWRGQGARSNQPQHF